One TCR beta chain is described in this entry. Antigen: not known. V was cut by 5 bases and J by 4 bases, with 12 bases left in between. The V gene's germline CDR1 is KGHDR and CDR2 SFDVKD. This CDR3 is 14 amino acids long. This record belongs to a study of vaccination effects on CD4 cells after COVID-19. Measured with immunoSEQ multiplex PCR; TCRdb has only the in-frame clones, and not every one. Of tens of thousands of clones listed, about 80% were seen once; the top ten hold approximately 1.2%. Antigen-specific CD4+ T cells were expanded (with viral peptide pools) by the ViraFEST assay ahead of sequencing. Culture proceeded for more than 8 days, and CD4+ T cells were then isolated. Either the BNT162b2 or mRNA-1273 vaccine was given to participants in two doses. Half-medium exchanges with IL-2 medium took place on days 3 and 7. Whole-study results and caveats: Few convalescent patients, and no early post-infection timepoints, were available to the study. Marked clonal contraction was seen in infection- and vaccine-induced clones late after vaccination.

The rearrangement uses TRBV24-1 and TRBJ2-3; D remains unclear. This sample comprised CD4+ T cells from PBMCs cultured with HCoV-229E spike peptides, obtained after COVID-19 vaccination. The origin of this receptor is a human donor who received a COVID-19 vaccine. The CDR3 here is CATSGLEPPDTQYF. DNA for the CDR3: TGTGCCACCAGTGGACTGGAGCCCCCAGATACGCAGTATTTT.